This TCR beta chain was sequenced in a study of response to subunit inactivated influenza vaccine (dated by TCRdb to 2017 to 2018). Regarding the research as a whole: Deep quantitative profiling of the T cell receptor repertoire was used in the study to follow responses to a trivalent subunit inactivated influenza vaccine. General conclusions and limits of the study: It was suggested by the authors that each seasonal influenza vaccination may recruit only a limited number of new T cells.

The CDR3 goes from the cysteine to the phenylalanine over 14 residues. Only the CDR3 portion is preserved as DNA: 42 bases, with reading frame beginning at the first base. Trimming costs V 6 bases and J 4 bases, and their ends lie 15 bases apart. CDR1 SNHLY and CDR2 FYNNEI were looked up in the germline V gene. A word on this clonotype: The clone's antigen remains unknown. The input lacks base qualities; no much larger clone sits a single base away.

Library generation was performed with RT-PCR. TCRdb names Illumina HiSeq 2500 as the instrument used. TCRdb trimmed public reads at Q25 via fastp, called clones via MiXCR and kept in-frame beta chains. Each CDR3 protein appears once, grouped with its most common genes and DNA. The sample table shows 600,000 to 700,000 distinct CDR3 sequences, and approximately 15% are seen once. The leading ten clones occupy roughly 7.2% of the sample. The clonotype was recovered from a man aged 50 or older who received an inactivated influenza vaccine. Donor details come from another sample of the same person, matched by shared clones. This specimen consisted of PBMCs from blood, obtained roughly 15 days before vaccination. The rearranged chain carries TRBV2 and TRBJ1-2; TRBD1 is a weak D gene call, 5 bases matching. The CDR3 has the sequence CASSATGTVYGYTF. The DNA reads TGTGCCAGCAGCGCCACCGGGACGGTCTATGGCTACACCTTC.